The 32 T cell receptor beta chains reported below all come from one sample, sequenced in a study of shared clonotypes between healthy human individuals (dated by TCRdb to the early 2020s). Library preparation was by the immunoSEQ multiplex PCR assay. The table comes from immuneACCESS by way of TCRdb, which keeps in-frame sequences with V and J called. Part of the clones is missing from these tables; in studies checked, under half for an unresolved V gene and the rest for unknown reasons. The table for this sample lists nearly 750,000 clones; roughly 72% of them were counted only once. The biggest ten clones account for around 1.7% of the sample. Sequencing used memory CD4+ T cells sorted from blood. In light of the paper, this sample's cell subset or site label describes: CD45RA-negative fraction. Receptor source: a woman in her twenties or thirties in good health.

In this sample, this clone turned up once. This chain joins TRBV28 and TRBJ2-5; maybe TRBD2 (5 bases). V lost 3 bases, J lost 5 bases, and 13 bases lay in between. CDR1 and CDR2 from the germline V gene are MDHEN and SYDVKM. The CDR3 has 14 amino acids. The CDR3 region has the DNA TGTGCCAGCAGTTTGGCGGGTATTACGGAGACCCAGTACTTC. Its protein product is CASSLAGITETQYF.

CDR3 region: CASSVTGPPWTGELFF. The CDR3 region has the DNA TGTGCCAGCAGCGTAACTGGACCCCCCTGGACCGGGGAGCTGTTTTTT. This chain connects TRBV9 to TRBJ2-2; no firm D call. V was shortened by 1 base and J by 5 bases, with 15 bases between the two germline ends. The CDR3 runs to 16 residues. The germline gives CDR1 SGDLS, CDR2 YYNGEE.

V is TRBV9 and J is TRBJ1-6; D uncertain. The CDR3 extends over 14 amino acids. The germline CDR1 and CDR2 sequences are SGDLS and YYNGEE. V lost 0 bases, J lost 7 bases, and 8 bases lay in between. In DNA form, the CDR3 reads TGTGCCAGCAGCGTAGTGGCGGAAAATTCACCCCTCCACTTT. This encodes CASSVVAENSPLHF.

The genes are TRBV28 and TRBJ1-5; D ambiguous. Trimming removed 6 bases at V and 3 bases at J, with 6 bases between. Germline V gene data show CDR1 as MDHEN and CDR2 as SYDVKM. The CDR3 is 12 residues long. The CDR3 spells CASRKFNQPQHF. In DNA, the CDR3 is TGTGCCAGCAGGAAGTTCAATCAGCCCCAGCATTTT.

This sequence joins TRBV29-1 and TRBJ2-3; the D gene is possibly TRBD2 (6 bases). V lost 4 bases to trimming and J lost 0 bases, with 11 bases between them. Germline CDR1 reads SQVTM; CDR2 reads ANQGSEA. The CDR3 is 14 residues long. CDR3 nucleotide sequence: TGCAGCGTTGTCCTGGGGACTAGCACAGATACGCAGTATTTT. The encoded protein is CSVVLGTSTDTQYF.

The chain links TRBV5-1 to TRBJ2-1, with D possibly being TRBD1 (6 bases). CDR3 length equals 14 residues. Germline V gene sequence: CDR1 SGHRS, CDR2 YFSETQ. The V end lost 4 bases, the J end lost 4 bases, and 12 bases lay between the germline ends. The CDR3 DNA is TGCGCCAGCAGCCCCACTAGGGGGTACAATGAGCAGTTCTTC. It is translated as CASSPTRGYNEQFF.

The chain combines TRBV18 with TRBJ2-1; weak D call: TRBD1 (6 bases). The CDR3 is 16 amino acids. Trimming took off 3 bases at V and 4 bases at J, with 16 bases between the two ends. Germline CDR1 is KGHSH and CDR2 is LQKENI. CDR3 coding DNA: TGTGCCAGCTCACCCCCTCCGGGACACATGTACAATGAGCAGTTCTTC. It translates to CASSPPPGHMYNEQFF.

This chain connects TRBV6-1 to TRBJ1-5; TRBD1 is a possible D gene (6 bases). The germline V gene encodes CDR1 MNHNS and CDR2 SASEGT. V gave up 4 bases and J gave up 4 bases, with 14 bases separating them. The CDR3 sequence is 15 residues long. Here the CDR3 DNA reads TGTGCCAGCAGTGTTGGGGGCGTAGCAAATCAGCCCCAGCATTTT. Residues: CASSVGGVANQPQHF.

The V gene is TRBV30, the J gene TRBJ2-1; D is unclear. This CDR3 has 12 amino acids. Trimming cost V 3 bases and J 9 bases, with 12 bases left between them. The germline V gene has CDR1 GTSNPN and CDR2 SVGIG (reference sequence). The CDR3 region is CAWRRYDGEQFF. The DNA for the CDR3 is TGTGCCTGGAGGCGGTACGACGGTGAGCAGTTCTTC. Filled out from reference TRBV30 and TRBJ2-1, the complete variable domain reads SQTIHQWPATLVQPVGSPLSLECTVEGTSNPNLYWYRQAAGRGLQLLFYSVGIGQISSEVPQNLSASRPQDRQFILSSKKLLLSDSGFYLCAWRRYDGEQFFGPGTRLTVL.

V usage is TRBV7-9 and J usage is TRBJ1-4, with unresolved D. Between the trimmed V and J ends, which lost 5 bases and 8 bases, there was a span of 9 bases. The length of the CDR3 is 12 residues. Germline V CDR1 and CDR2: SEHNR, FQNEAQ (reference sequence). CDR3 bases: TGTGCCAGCAGCCTCAGCCTGGAAAAACTGTTTTTT. It codes for CASSLSLEKLFF.

Here the CDR3 reads CATNRDSYSYEQYF. CDR3 DNA sequence: TGTGCCACAAACCGGGACTCCTACTCCTACGAGCAGTACTTC. This rearrangement joins TRBV7-9 to TRBJ2-7; D is perhaps TRBD2 (6 bases). Looked up from germline, CDR1 is SEHNR and CDR2 is FQNEAQ (reference sequence). Trimming left V 10 bases short and J 0 bases short, with 16 bases between. The CDR3 runs to 14 residues.

The chain combines TRBV15 with TRBJ1-4; D not resolved. Deletions cut 5 bases from V and 2 bases from J, with 9 bases between. The CDR3 sequence is 14 residues long. The germline V gene encodes CDR1 LNHNV and CDR2 YYDKDF (reference sequence). CDR3: CATSGAATNEKLFF. DNA of the CDR3: TGTGCCACCAGCGGCGCGGCCACTAATGAAAAACTGTTTTTT.

This clone was picked up many times. The sample has other DNA sequences that encode this CDR3 too. This rearrangement joins TRBV7-2 to TRBJ2-1; D is perhaps TRBD1 (5 bases). Trimming shortened V by 1 base and J by 4 bases, and 11 bases separated the two germline ends. The CDR3 totals 15 residues. CDR1 and CDR2 from the germline V gene are SGHTA and FQGNSA. CDR3 nucleotide sequence: TGTGCCAGCAGCTTAGTTGGGCAGGGATACAATGAGCAGTTCTTC. This encodes CASSLVGQGYNEQFF.

The chain uses TRBV11-2 and TRBJ1-4; no firm D call. V gave up 5 bases and J gave up 3 bases, with 10 bases separating them. Looked up from germline, CDR1 is SGHAT and CDR2 is FQNNGV. CDR3 length: 14 residues. CDR3 sequence: CASSQYAANEKLFF. Here the CDR3 DNA reads TGTGCCAGCAGCCAATACGCAGCTAATGAAAAACTGTTTTTT.

The chain recombines TRBV10-3 with TRBJ2-1; TRBD2 aligns across 11 bases. The CDR3 covers 14 residues. Germline CDR1 reads ENHRY; CDR2 reads SYGVKD. V shed 3 bases and J 5 bases; nucleotides not matched to a gene: 0. This chain's CDR3 is CAISDSGRDNEQFF. For the CDR3, the DNA is TGTGCCATCAGTGATAGCGGGAGGGACAATGAGCAGTTCTTC.

Points on this clone: A junction end diverges from the germline sequence, so it may reflect a read error. The chain is built from TRBV28 and TRBJ2-7; a possible D gene is TRBD2 (5 bases). CDR1 and CDR2 from the germline V gene are MDHEN and SYDVKM. CDR3 length equals 11 residues. The CDR3 coding sequence is TGTGCCAGCAGTTTAACTAGGGAGCGGTACTTC. Translated, it gives CASSLTRERYF.

There are a few counts of this clone. This chain uses TRBV25-1 with TRBJ2-3, with D perhaps TRBD1 or TRBD2 (5 bases each). CDR1 is MGHDK, CDR2 SYGVNS, per germline. V was shortened by 8 bases and J by 3 bases, with 15 bases between the two germline ends. This CDR3 has 14 amino acids. The CDR3 nucleotides are TGTGCCAGCGAGTGGCCTGGGACGACAGATACGCAGTATTTT. Translating gives CASEWPGTTDTQYF.

This clone has only a few counts. The rearrangement links TRBV25-1 to TRBJ1-3, with D perhaps TRBD1 (6 bases). The germline V gene encodes CDR1 MGHDK and CDR2 SYGVNS. V gave up 3 bases and J gave up 3 bases, with 15 bases separating them. This CDR3 spans 16 amino acids. CDR3 nucleotide sequence: TGTGCCAGCAGTGACGGCGGGGGCATGGGTGGAAACACCATATATTTT. Amino acids: CASSDGGGMGGNTIYF.

This chain uses TRBV4-2 with TRBJ2-7; 15 bases align to TRBD2. Germline assignment: CDR1 LGHNA and CDR2 YNFKEQ. The V gene end was trimmed by 0 bases and the J gene end by 0 bases; junction bases not matched to a gene: 6. This CDR3 has 19 residues. The CDR3 sequence: CASSQDPGTSGRFSYEQYF. CDR3 nucleotides: TGTGCCAGCAGCCAAGACCCCGGGACTAGCGGGAGGTTCTCCTACGAGCAGTACTTC.

The chain recombines TRBV28 with TRBJ2-7, with D possibly matching TRBD1 (6 bases). Trimming removed 4 bases from V and 5 bases from J, with 9 bases in between. CDR1 and CDR2 from the germline V gene are MDHEN and SYDVKM. CDR3 length: 12 amino acids. The CDR3: CASSSGDHEQYF. The CDR3, as DNA: TGTGCCAGCAGTTCAGGGGACCACGAGCAGTACTTC.

The chain is built from TRBV11-2 and TRBJ2-1; 7 bases match TRBD1. The CDR3 is 14 amino acids. V shed 0 bases and J 15 bases; nucleotides not matched to a gene: 11. CDR1 is SGHAT and CDR2 is FQNNGV in the germline V gene. In nucleotides, the CDR3 is TGTGCCAGCAGCTTAGATTCATACAGGGGATTGTGGTTCTTC. Translated, it gives CASSLDSYRGLWFF.

The rearrangement links TRBV28 to TRBJ2-7, with 12 bases identical to TRBD2. CDR3 size: 16 residues. J lost 5 bases, V lost 6 bases, and 11 bases had no gene match. Germline values: CDR1 MDHEN, CDR2 SYDVKM. In DNA form, the CDR3 reads TGTGCCAGCAGAAGCGAACTAGCGGGAGGCTCTAACGAGCAGTACTTC. Encoded protein: CASRSELAGGSNEQYF. Looking up the rest from reference TRBV28 and TRBJ2-7 gives the full variable domain: DVKVTQSSRYLVKRTGEKVFLECVQDMDHENMFWYRQDPGLGLRLIYFSYDVKMKEKGDIPEGYSVSREKKERFSLILESASTNQTSMYLCASRSELAGGSNEQYFGPGTRLTVT.

Points on this clone: In the same sample, other DNA sequences code for this CDR3. This chain links TRBV18 with TRBJ2-2; D perhaps matches TRBD1 (6 bases). Trimming removed 6 bases at V and 2 bases at J, with 10 bases between. This CDR3 region has 14 residues. The germline V gene has CDR1 KGHSH and CDR2 LQKENI. The CDR3 sequence: CASSPDRNTGELFF. CDR3 nucleotide sequence: TGTGCCAGCTCGCCGGACAGAAACACCGGGGAGCTGTTTTTT. Using reference TRBV18 and TRBJ2-2 for the parts outside the CDR3, the full variable domain is NAGVMQNPRHLVRRRGQEARLRCSPMKGHSHVYWYRQLPEEGLKFMVYLQKENIIDESGMPKERFSAEFPKEGPSILRIQQVVRGDSAAYFCASSPDRNTGELFFGEGSRLTVL.

The chain combines TRBV7-9 with TRBJ1-2; maybe TRBD1 (6 bases). Germline lookup yields CDR1 SEHNR and CDR2 FQNEAQ (reference sequence). The V end was cut by 5 bases, the J end by 7 bases, with 11 bases between. The CDR3 extends over 12 amino acids. The CDR3 spells CASSPTGSGYTF. Written as DNA, the CDR3 is TGTGCCAGCAGCCCCACAGGGTCTGGCTACACCTTC. Full variable domain (missing parts from reference TRBV7-9 and TRBJ1-2): DTGVSQNPRHKITKRGQNVTFRCDPISEHNRLYWYRQTLGQGPEFLTYFQNEAQLEKSRLLSDRFSAERPKGSFSTLEIQRTEQGDSAMYLCASSPTGSGYTFGSGTRLTVV.

V is TRBV27 and J is TRBJ2-7, with TRBD1 matching 7 bases. J lost 7 bases, V lost 4 bases, and 13 bases had no gene match. CDR1 MNHEY and CDR2 SMNVEV come from the germline V gene (reference sequence). The CDR3 covers 15 residues. As DNA, the CDR3 is TGTGCCAGCAGTTGGCCAGGGACAGCTATCTGGGAGCAGTACTTC. It codes for CASSWPGTAIWEQYF.

This chain joins TRBV7-3 and TRBJ2-3; 7 positions match TRBD1. Germline CDR1 and CDR2: SGHTA and FQGTGA. Germline trimming cut 0 bases from V and 1 base from J; bases unmatched to any gene: 7. The CDR3 runs to 17 residues. The CDR3 is CASSLTQSTGGTDTQYF. The CDR3 DNA reads as TGTGCCAGCAGCTTAACCCAGAGTACAGGGGGCACAGATACGCAGTATTTT.

This sequence joins TRBV6-5 and TRBJ2-7; the match to TRBD2 covers 9 bases. V shed 6 bases, J shed 9 bases, and the junction held 15 bases outside the gene matches. The CDR3 extends over 15 amino acids. CDR1 is MNHEY, CDR2 SVGAGI, per germline. DNA for the CDR3: TGTGCCAGCAGACGAATACAGCGGGAGGAAGACGCGCAGTACTTC. Amino acids: CASRRIQREEDAQYF.

This clone was seen only once. The sample contains more than one DNA sequence encoding this CDR3. The J gene is TRBJ1-4, the V gene TRBV5-1; a possible D gene is TRBD1 (6 bases). This CDR3 region has 14 residues. Trimming left V 0 bases short and J 4 bases short, with 7 bases between. Germline V gene sequence: CDR1 SGHRS, CDR2 YFSETQ. CDR3: CASSLGRGNEKLFF. The CDR3 DNA follows: TGCGCCAGCAGCTTGGGCAGGGGTAATGAAAAACTGTTTTTT.

CDR3 bases: TGTGCCAGCAGCCTTAGCGGGAGCACAGATACGCAGTATTTT. This codes for CASSLSGSTDTQYF. The V and J genes are TRBV7-3 and TRBJ2-3, with 7 bases matching TRBD2. This CDR3 region has 14 residues. From germline, CDR1 is SGHTA and CDR2 FQGTGA. The V gene end was trimmed by 5 bases and the J gene end by 0 bases; junction bases not matched to a gene: 2. The full variable domain, in which reference TRBV7-3 and TRBJ2-3 provide the parts outside the CDR3, is GAGVSQTPSNKVTEKGKYVELRCDPISGHTALYWYRQSLGQGPEFLIYFQGTGAADDSGLPNDRFFAVRPEGSVSTLKIQRTERGDSAVYLCASSLSGSTDTQYFGPGTRLTVL.

This chain uses TRBV10-3 with TRBJ2-3, with 11 positions matching TRBD2. Germline V gives CDR1 ENHRY, CDR2 SYGVKD. With V trimmed by 9 bases and J by 4 bases, 6 bases remained unmatched. This CDR3 region has 14 residues. The chain's CDR3 is CAISSGRSPDTQYF. The CDR3 region has the DNA TGTGCCATTTCTAGCGGGAGGTCCCCAGATACGCAGTATTTT.

The V and J genes are TRBV5-5 and TRBJ2-1; D gene unclear. Trimming removed 4 bases from V and 11 bases from J, with 19 bases in between. The CDR3 has 14 residues. Germline V gene lookup returns CDR1 SGHKS and CDR2 YYEKEE (reference sequence). The CDR3 region is CASSKAGPRVQQFF. The CDR3 nucleotides are TGTGCCAGCAGCAAGGCTGGGCCTCGGGTTCAGCAGTTCTTC.

This chain joins TRBV5-4 and TRBJ2-7, with TRBD2 matching over 14 bases. This CDR3 comprises 17 residues. From germline, CDR1 is SGHNT and CDR2 YYREEE (reference sequence). The V and J ends lost 5 bases and 3 bases, in that order; junction bases with no gene match: 10. The CDR3 DNA follows: TGTGCCAGCAGTCAAAGGACTAGCGGGAGGCCGATCTACGAGCAGTACTTC. This encodes CASSQRTSGRPIYEQYF.